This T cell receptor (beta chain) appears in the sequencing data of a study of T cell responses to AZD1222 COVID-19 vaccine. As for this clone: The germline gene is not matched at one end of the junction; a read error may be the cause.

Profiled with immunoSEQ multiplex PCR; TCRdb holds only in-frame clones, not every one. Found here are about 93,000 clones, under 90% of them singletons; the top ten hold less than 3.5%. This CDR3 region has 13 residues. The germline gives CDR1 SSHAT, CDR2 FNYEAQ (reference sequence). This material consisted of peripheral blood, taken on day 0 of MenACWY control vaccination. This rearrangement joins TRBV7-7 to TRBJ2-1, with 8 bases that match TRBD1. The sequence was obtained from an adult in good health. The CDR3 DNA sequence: TGTGCTAGCAGCTTCGACCCCGGACAGGGACAGTTCTTC. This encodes CASSFDPGQGQFF.